This entry is about one T cell receptor beta chain. This sample stems from a study of cytomegalovirus exposure and HLA in healthy donors. Per the germline V gene, CDR1 is SQVTM and CDR2 is ANQGSEA. The V gene end was trimmed by 4 bases and the J gene end by 5 bases; junction bases not matched to a gene: 6. This CDR3 is built from 13 residues. The primer mix had 60 Vbeta and 13 Jbeta primers. Assay used: immunoSEQ multiplex PCR; TCRdb lists only in-frame clones, some missing. This sample has about 130,000 clones; about 80% occur once, and the top ten carry approximately 1%. J is TRBJ2-5 and V is TRBV29-1; 8 bases are a match to TRBD1. This clonotype was obtained from a human donor in good health. The sample was PBMCs. CDR3 amino acids: CSVGGTGSETQYF. The CDR3 region has the DNA TGCAGCGTTGGGGGGACAGGCTCGGAGACCCAGTACTTC.